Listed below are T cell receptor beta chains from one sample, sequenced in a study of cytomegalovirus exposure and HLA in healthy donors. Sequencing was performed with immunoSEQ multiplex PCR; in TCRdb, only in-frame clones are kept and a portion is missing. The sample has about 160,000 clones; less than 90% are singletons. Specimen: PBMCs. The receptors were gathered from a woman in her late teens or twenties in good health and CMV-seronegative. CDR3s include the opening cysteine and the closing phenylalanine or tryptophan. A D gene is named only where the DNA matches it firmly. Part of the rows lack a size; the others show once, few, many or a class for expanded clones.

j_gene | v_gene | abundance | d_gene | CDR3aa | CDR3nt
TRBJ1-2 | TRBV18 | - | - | CASSPGQFAHINYGYTF | TGTGCCAGCTCACCTGGACAGTTTGCCCACATTAACTATGGCTACACCTTC
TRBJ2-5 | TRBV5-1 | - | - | CASSLLDGGETQYF | TGCGCCAGCAGCTTACTGGACGGAGGGGAGACCCAGTACTTC
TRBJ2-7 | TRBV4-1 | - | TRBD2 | CASSQSLTSGGAIEQYF | TGCGCCAGCAGCCAATCACTAACTAGCGGGGGGGCCATCGAGCAGTACTTC
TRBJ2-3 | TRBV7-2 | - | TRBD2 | CASTTSGRSDTQYF | TGTGCCAGCACGACTAGCGGGAGATCGGATACGCAGTATTTT
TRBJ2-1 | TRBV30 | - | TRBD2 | CAWFGVAGYNEQFF | TGTGCCTGGTTCGGAGTAGCGGGATACAATGAGCAGTTCTTC
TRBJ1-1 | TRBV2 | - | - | CASTYGMNTEAFF | TGTGCCAGCACTTACGGGATGAACACTGAAGCTTTCTTT
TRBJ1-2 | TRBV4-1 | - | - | CASSQTRGSNYGYTF | TGCGCCAGCAGCCAAACTAGGGGGTCTAACTATGGCTACACCTTC
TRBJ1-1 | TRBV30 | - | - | CAWSPGTTEAFF | TGTGCCTGGAGCCCTGGGACAACTGAAGCTTTCTTT
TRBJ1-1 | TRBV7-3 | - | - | CASSREPGFTEAFF | TGTGCCAGCAGCCGAGAACCAGGGTTCACTGAAGCTTTCTTT
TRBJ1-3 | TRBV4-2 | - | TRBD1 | CASSQGQGAGNTIYF | TGTGCCAGCAGCCAAGGACAGGGGGCTGGAAACACCATATATTTT
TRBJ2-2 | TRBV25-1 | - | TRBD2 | CASSFSRGLRSDGELFF | TGTGCCAGCAGCTTCAGTAGGGGACTAAGGTCGGACGGGGAGCTGTTTTTT
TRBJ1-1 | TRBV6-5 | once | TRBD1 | CASSQGAGVNTEAFF | TGTGCCAGCAGCCAGGGGGCAGGGGTGAACACTGAAGCTTTCTTT
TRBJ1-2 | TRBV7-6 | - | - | CASSLVRTRGINYGYTF | TGTGCCAGCAGCTTAGTACGTACCAGGGGAATTAACTATGGCTACACCTTC
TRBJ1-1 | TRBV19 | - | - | CASRPRDTEAFF | TGTGCCAGTAGGCCCCGGGACACTGAAGCTTTCTTT
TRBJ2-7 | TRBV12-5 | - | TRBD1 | CASGLGTGQDYEQYF | TGTGCTAGTGGTTTGGGGACAGGGCAAGACTACGAGCAGTACTTC
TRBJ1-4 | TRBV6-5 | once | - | CASSGADSTNEKLFF | TGTGCCAGTAGCGGCGCTGATTCAACTAATGAAAAACTGTTTTTT
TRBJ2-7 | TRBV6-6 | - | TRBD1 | CASSRTGIPYEQYF | TGTGCCAGCAGTCGGACAGGGATCCCCTACGAGCAGTACTTC
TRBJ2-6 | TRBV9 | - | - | CASRGSSTGANVLTF | TGTGCCAGCAGGGGCTCCTCTACTGGGGCCAACGTCCTGACTTTC
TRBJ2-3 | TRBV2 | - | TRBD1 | CASSGTGAEGTDTQYF | TGTGCCAGCAGCGGAACAGGGGCCGAGGGCACAGATACGCAGTATTTT
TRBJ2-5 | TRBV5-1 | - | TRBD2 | CASSLDSRGIQETQYF | TGCGCCAGCAGCTTGGATTCGCGGGGGATCCAAGAGACCCAGTACTTC
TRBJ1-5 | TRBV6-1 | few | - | CASSGAGGNQPQHF | TGTGCCAGCAGCGGGGCAGGAGGGAATCAGCCCCAGCATTTT
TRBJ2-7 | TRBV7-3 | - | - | CASSLALAGTYEQYF | TGTGCCAGCAGCTTGGCTCTGGCGGGGACCTACGAGCAGTACTTC
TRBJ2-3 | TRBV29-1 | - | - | CSVVDRALTDTQYF | TGCAGCGTGGTCGACAGAGCCCTCACAGATACGCAGTATTTT
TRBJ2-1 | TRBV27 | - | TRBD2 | CATASGRVYNEQFF | TGTGCGACGGCTAGCGGGAGGGTCTACAATGAGCAGTTCTTC
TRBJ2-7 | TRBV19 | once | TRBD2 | CASSLPGLAGGWYF | TGTGCCAGTAGTTTACCGGGACTAGCGGGAGGTTGGTACTTC
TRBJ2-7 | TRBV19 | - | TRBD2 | CASSPSSGRAYEQYF | TGTGCCAGTAGTCCCTCTAGCGGGAGGGCCTACGAGCAGTACTTC
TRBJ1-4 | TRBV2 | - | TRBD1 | CASSTPGRGRVIGEKLFF | TGTGCCAGCAGCACCCCCGGCAGGGGGAGAGTCATAGGTGAAAAACTGTTTTTT
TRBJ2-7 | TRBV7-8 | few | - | CASSYNDRPIEQYF | TGTGCCAGCAGCTATAACGACAGGCCTATCGAGCAGTACTTC
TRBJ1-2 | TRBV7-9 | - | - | CASSALGGYTF | TGTGCCAGCAGCGCCCTCGGTGGCTACACCTTC
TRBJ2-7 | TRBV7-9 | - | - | CASSSAGAYEQYF | TGTGCCAGCAGCTCGGCAGGCGCCTACGAGCAGTACTTC
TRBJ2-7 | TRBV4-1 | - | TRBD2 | CASSPTPGTSGREQYF | TGCGCCAGCAGCCCTACCCCCGGGACTAGCGGGCGCGAGCAGTACTTC
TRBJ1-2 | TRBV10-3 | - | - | CAISEPGYGMDYTF | TGTGCCATCAGTGAGCCCGGGTACGGAATGGACTACACCTTC
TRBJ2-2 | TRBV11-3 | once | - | CASSLSFGGNTGELFF | TGTGCCAGCAGCTTAAGTTTCGGGGGGAACACCGGGGAGCTGTTTTTT
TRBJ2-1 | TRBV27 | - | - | CASSERQPQFNNEQFF | TGTGCCAGCAGTGAGAGACAGCCTCAGTTTAACAATGAGCAGTTCTTC
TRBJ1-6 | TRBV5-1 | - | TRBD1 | CASHQTGPQSPLHF | TGCGCAAGCCACCAGACAGGGCCGCAATCACCCCTCCACTTT
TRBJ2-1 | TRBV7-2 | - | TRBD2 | CASSPSGSWNEQFF | TGTGCCAGCAGTCCTAGCGGGAGTTGGAATGAGCAGTTCTTC
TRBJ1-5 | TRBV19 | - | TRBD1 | CASSPDRGRWLGQPQHF | TGTGCCAGTAGTCCGGACAGGGGGCGTTGGTTGGGTCAGCCCCAGCATTTT
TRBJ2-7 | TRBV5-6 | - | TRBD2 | CASSTRLAQIYEQYF | TGTGCCAGCAGCACCCGACTAGCGCAGATCTACGAGCAGTACTTC
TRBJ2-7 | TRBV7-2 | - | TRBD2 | CASSLVAGGYQTYEQYF | TGTGCCAGCAGCTTAGTAGCGGGGGGTTACCAAACCTACGAGCAGTACTTC
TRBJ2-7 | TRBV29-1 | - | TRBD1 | CSATLGTGYEQYF | TGCAGCGCAACCCTCGGGACAGGCTACGAGCAGTACTTC
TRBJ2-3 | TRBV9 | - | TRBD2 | CASSPRGAGGEGDTQYF | TGTGCCAGCAGCCCAAGAGGAGCGGGAGGGGAGGGAGATACGCAGTATTTT
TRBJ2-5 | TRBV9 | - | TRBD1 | CASSPRTGGGETQYF | TGTGCCAGCAGCCCTCGGACAGGGGGCGGTGAGACCCAGTACTTC
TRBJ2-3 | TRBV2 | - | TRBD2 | CASRRGASTDTQYF | TGTGCCAGCAGGCGGGGGGCGAGCACAGATACGCAGTATTTT
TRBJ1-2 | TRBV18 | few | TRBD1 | CASSPPRTGESYGYTF | TGTGCCAGCTCACCACCGAGGACAGGGGAGAGCTATGGCTACACCTTC
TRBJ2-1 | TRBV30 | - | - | CAWSVSFNEQFF | TGTGCCTGGAGTGTATCGTTTAATGAGCAGTTCTTC
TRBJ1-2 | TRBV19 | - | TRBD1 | CASSMGQGKGYTF | TGTGCCAGTAGTATGGGACAGGGCAAGGGCTACACCTTC
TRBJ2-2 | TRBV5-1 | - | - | CASSPPLASGTGELFF | TGCGCCAGCAGTCCCCCCTTAGCCTCGGGAACCGGGGAGCTGTTTTTT
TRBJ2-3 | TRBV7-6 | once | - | CASSSGRFTDTQYF | TGTGCCAGCAGCTCCGGGAGATTCACAGATACGCAGTATTTT
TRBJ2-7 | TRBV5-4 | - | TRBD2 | CASSYRGSGRAVFHEQYF | TGTGCCAGCAGCTACCGGGGTAGCGGGAGGGCCGTTTTTCACGAGCAGTACTTC
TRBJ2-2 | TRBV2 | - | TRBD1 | CASSGTGQMELFF | TGTGCCAGCAGTGGGACAGGGCAAATGGAGCTGTTTTTT
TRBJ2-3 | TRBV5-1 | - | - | CASSFRDTQYF | TGCGCCAGCAGCTTCCGAGATACGCAGTATTTT
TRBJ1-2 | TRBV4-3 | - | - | CASSHVQEEGYYGYTF | TGCGCCAGCAGCCATGTCCAAGAGGAGGGTTACTATGGCTACACCTTC
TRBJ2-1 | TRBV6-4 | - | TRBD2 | CASSAGGHNEQFF | TGTGCCAGCAGTGCGGGGGGGCACAATGAGCAGTTCTTC
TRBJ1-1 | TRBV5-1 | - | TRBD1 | CASSRGGTENTEAFF | TGCGCCAGCAGCCGAGGAGGGACAGAGAACACTGAAGCTTTCTTT
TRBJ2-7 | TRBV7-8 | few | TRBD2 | CASSSQREGEQYF | TGTGCCAGCAGCTCCCAGAGGGAGGGCGAGCAGTACTTC
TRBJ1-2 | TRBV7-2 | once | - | CASRQGLIEGYTF | TGTGCCAGCAGACAAGGACTGATTGAGGGCTACACCTTC
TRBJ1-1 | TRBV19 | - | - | CASSIRQDNTEAFF | TGTGCCAGTAGTATTAGACAGGATAACACTGAAGCTTTCTTT
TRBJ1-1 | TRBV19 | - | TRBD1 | CASSMRQGSSGTEAFF | TGTGCCAGTAGTATGCGACAGGGGAGTTCAGGGACTGAAGCTTTCTTT
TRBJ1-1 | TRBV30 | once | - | CAWSGPQVEAFF | TGTGCCTGGAGTGGGCCCCAAGTTGAAGCTTTCTTT
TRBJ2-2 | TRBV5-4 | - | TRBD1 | CASSPTGTARTGELFF | TGTGCCAGCAGCCCGACCGGGACAGCCAGAACCGGGGAGCTGTTTTTT